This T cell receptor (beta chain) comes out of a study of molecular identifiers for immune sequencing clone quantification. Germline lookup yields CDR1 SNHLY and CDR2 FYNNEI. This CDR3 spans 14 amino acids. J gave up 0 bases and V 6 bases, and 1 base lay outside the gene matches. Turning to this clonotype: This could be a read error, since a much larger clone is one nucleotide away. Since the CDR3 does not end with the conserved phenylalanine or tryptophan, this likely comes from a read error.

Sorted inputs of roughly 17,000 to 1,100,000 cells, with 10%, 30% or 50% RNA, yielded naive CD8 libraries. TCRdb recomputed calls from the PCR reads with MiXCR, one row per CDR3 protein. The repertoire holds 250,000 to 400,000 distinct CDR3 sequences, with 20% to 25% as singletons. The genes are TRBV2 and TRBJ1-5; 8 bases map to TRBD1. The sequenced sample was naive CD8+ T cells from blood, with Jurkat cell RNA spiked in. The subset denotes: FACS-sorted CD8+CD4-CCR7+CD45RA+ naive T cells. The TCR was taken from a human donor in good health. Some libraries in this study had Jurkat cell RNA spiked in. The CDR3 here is CASRDRVSNQPQHV. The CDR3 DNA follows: TGTGCCAGCAGGGACAGGGTTAGCAATCAGCCCCAGCATGTT.